These 3 T cell receptor beta chains share one sample of origin, sequenced in a study of T cell changes during pregnancy in multiple sclerosis. The table came from immunoSEQ multiplex PCR; TCRdb's copy has only in-frame clones and leaves some out. The profile covers approximately 65,000 clones, with around 90% appearing a single time and over 1.2% taken by the ten largest. This sample comprised peripheral blood, obtained in the third trimester of pregnancy. Source of these receptors: a female donor in good health, enrolled as a control in a pregnancy study.

The chain recombines TRBV7-2 with TRBJ1-6; D remains ambiguous. This CDR3 contains 15 residues. The germline V gene has CDR1 SGHTA and CDR2 FQGNSA. The V end was cut by 7 bases, the J end by 5 bases, with 15 bases between. The DNA of the CDR3 is TGTGCCAGCACCCGGCGGGGAACTGATAATTCACCCCTCCACTTT. Amino acid sequence: CASTRRGTDNSPLHF.

This chain links TRBV29-1 with TRBJ1-2, with TRBD1 as a possible D gene (5 bases). Looked up from germline, CDR1 is SQVTM and CDR2 is ANQGSEA. Trimming removed 1 base at V and 3 bases at J, with 12 bases between. This CDR3 is built from 14 residues. The CDR3 DNA reads as TGCAGCGTTGAAGCCCGGGGGGAATACTATGGCTACACCTTC. This encodes CSVEARGEYYGYTF.

This clone was seen a single time. CDR3 amino acids: CATSKAYRDIQPQHF. The DNA of the CDR3 is TGTGCCACCAGCAAAGCATACCGGGACATTCAGCCCCAGCATTTT. The chain joins TRBV15 to TRBJ1-5, with D tentatively TRBD1 (6 bases). This CDR3 contains 15 residues. Trimming took 4 bases from V and 6 from J, leaving 16 bases between them. Germline V lookup: CDR1 LNHNV, CDR2 YYDKDF (reference sequence).